Each of the 7 T cell receptor beta chains below was sequenced from the same sample in a study of early T cells in non-severe SARS-CoV-2 infection. A single record per CDR3 protein comes from TCRdb applying MiXCR to the 5' RACE reads. The sample yields just over 95,000 distinct CDR3 sequences, more than 9.5% seen once. Specimen: whole blood. The origin of the receptors is an adult who was a healthcare worker with PCR-confirmed SARS-CoV-2 infection or an uninfected control (not recorded which).

This clonotype was seen repeatedly, ten times or more. This chain links TRBV11-3 with TRBJ2-1; no definite D call. From germline, CDR1 is SGHNT and CDR2 YENEEA. Trimming left V 1 base short and J 2 bases short, with 3 bases between. CDR3 length: 13 amino acids. The DNA of the CDR3 is TGTGCCAGCAGCTTAGCCCCCTACAATGAGCAGTTCTTC. Amino acid sequence: CASSLAPYNEQFF.

This clonotype was picked up many times. The V and J genes are TRBV6-4 and TRBJ2-3; D remains unclear. Germline loops: CDR1 MRHNA, CDR2 SNTAGT. Deletions cut 4 bases from V and 1 base from J, with 15 bases between. CDR3 length: 16 residues. In DNA form, the CDR3 reads TGTGCCAGCAGTGTCGGATCCTCACCTGGCACAGATACGCAGTATTTT. Translating gives CASSVGSSPGTDTQYF.

The chain carries TRBV6-1 and TRBJ1-4; TRBD1 agrees at 7 bases. The V segment lost 6 bases and the J segment 6 bases; nucleotides outside the gene matches: 7. CDR1 MNHNS and CDR2 SASEGT come from the germline V gene. The CDR3 has 14 amino acids. CDR3 sequence reads: CASRPGQPYEKLFF. CDR3 coding DNA: TGTGCCAGCAGGCCGGGACAGCCTTATGAAAAACTGTTTTTT.

This clonotype was seen at least ten times. This chain connects TRBV18 to TRBJ2-7, with D perhaps matching TRBD1 (7 bases). The V gene lost 3 bases and the J gene lost 2 bases, with 14 bases spanning the gap. The CDR3 is 15 amino acids. Germline V gene sequence: CDR1 KGHSH, CDR2 LQKENI. CDR3 sequence reads: CASSPGQGGTYEQYF. The CDR3, as DNA: TGTGCCAGCTCACCGGGGCAGGGGGGTACCTACGAGCAGTACTTC.

This clonotype was seen repeatedly, ten times or more. The CDR3 DNA reads TGTGCCAGCAGGACTTTCGGGAACACTGAAGCTTTCTTT. Translation: CASRTFGNTEAFF. The V call is TRBV6-6, the J call TRBJ1-1; unclear D gene. Germline-derived CDR1 and CDR2 are MNHNY and SVGAGI (reference sequence). This CDR3 region has 13 residues. V shed 6 bases and J shed 1 base, with 9 bases lying between them.

In this sample, this clonotype turned up many times. This chain links TRBV7-2 with TRBJ1-2; D uncertain. The CDR3 spans 13 residues. V was trimmed by 10 bases and J by 0 bases, leaving 12 bases between them. Germline CDR1 SGHTA, CDR2 FQGNSA. Written as DNA, the CDR3 is TGTGCCACCGCCCCCACCTCTAACTATGGCTACACCTTC. Its protein product is CATAPTSNYGYTF.

V and J are TRBV12-3 or TRBV12-4 and TRBJ2-7; maybe TRBD1 (6 bases). V was pared by 0 bases and J by 2 bases, with 14 bases between. CDR3 length: 16 residues. CDR3 in DNA: TGTGCCAGCAGTTTAGCGGGACATCTTGGGGCCTACGAGCAGTACTTC. Protein: CASSLAGHLGAYEQYF.